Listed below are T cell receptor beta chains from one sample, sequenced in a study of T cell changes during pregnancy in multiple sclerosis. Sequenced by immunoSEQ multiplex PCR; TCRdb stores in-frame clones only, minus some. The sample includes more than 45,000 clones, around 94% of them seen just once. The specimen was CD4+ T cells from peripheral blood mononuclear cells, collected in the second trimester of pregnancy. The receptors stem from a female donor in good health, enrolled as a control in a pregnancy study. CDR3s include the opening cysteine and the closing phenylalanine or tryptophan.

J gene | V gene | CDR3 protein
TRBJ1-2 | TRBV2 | CASSEITGGVRGYTF
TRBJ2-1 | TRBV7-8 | CASGFLAVEGSNEQFF
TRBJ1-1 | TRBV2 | CASKEGNTEAFF
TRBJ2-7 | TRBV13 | CASNKREQALDEQYF
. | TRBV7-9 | CASSPWGQVRNEQYF
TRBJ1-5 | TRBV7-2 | CASSLDSNQPQHF
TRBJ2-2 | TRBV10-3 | CAISEGGTVAGELFF
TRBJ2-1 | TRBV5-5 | CASSSLAGGNEQFF
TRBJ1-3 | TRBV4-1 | CASSPLAARGNTIYF
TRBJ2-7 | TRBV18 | CASSEGQDYEQYF
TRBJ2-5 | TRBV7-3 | CASSPPGQQETQYF
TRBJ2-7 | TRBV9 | CASSVDPAGGREQYF
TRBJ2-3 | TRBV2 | CASSGTATDTQYF
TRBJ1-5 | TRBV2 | CASSPTGADNQPQHF
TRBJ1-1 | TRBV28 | CASSPPGWSTEAFF
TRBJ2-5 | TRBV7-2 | CASSRMQGKETQYF
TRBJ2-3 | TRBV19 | CASSGGLGADTQYF
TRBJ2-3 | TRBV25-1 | CASTVAGSTDTQYF
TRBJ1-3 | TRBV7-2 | CASSLEGGTTGNTIYF
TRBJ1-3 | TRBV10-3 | CAISRDRTGNTIYF
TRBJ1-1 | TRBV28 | CASRHRGLDTEAFF
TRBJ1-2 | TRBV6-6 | CASTRDLGDYGYTF
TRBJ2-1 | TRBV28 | CASSLSVSSYNEQFF
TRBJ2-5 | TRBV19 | CASSARTGRGETQYF
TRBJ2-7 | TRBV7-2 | CASSLAPGQASYEQYF
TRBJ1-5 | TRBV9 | CASSVDTNQPQHF
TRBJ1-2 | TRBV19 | CASSMERAPYGYTF
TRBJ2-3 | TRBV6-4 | CATSSGATDTQYF
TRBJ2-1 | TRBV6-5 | CASSYGLAGNNEQFF
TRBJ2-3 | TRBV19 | CASSIEYTDTQYF
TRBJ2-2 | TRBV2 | CASRPLKRQPKNTGELFF
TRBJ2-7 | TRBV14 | CASSPLQVSYEQYF
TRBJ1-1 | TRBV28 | CASKAQNTEAFF
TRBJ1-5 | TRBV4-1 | CASSHEEGQPQHF
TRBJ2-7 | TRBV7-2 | CASSLPGTSGYEQYF
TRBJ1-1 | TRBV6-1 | CATTGIGLNTEAFF
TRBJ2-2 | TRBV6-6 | CASSWTSPGELFF
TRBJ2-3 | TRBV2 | CASSEAGQGVPTDTQYF
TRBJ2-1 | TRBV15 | CATSREGNGVLSYNEQFF
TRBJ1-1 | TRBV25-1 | CASSADSTEAFF
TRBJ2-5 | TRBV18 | CASSPPPGQETQYF
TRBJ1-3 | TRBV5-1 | CASSWTAGTGGRSGNTIYF
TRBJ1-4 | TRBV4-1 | CASSQDRDRGGDEKLFF
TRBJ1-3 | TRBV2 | CASRDRGTGNTIYF
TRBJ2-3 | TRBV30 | CAWSLSGTRGTQYF
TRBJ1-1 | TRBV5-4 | CASSLIRGVGTEAFF
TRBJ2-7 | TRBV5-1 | CASSLLGSYEQYF
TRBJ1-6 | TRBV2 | CASSEIPGVNSPLHF
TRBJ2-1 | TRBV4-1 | CASSQVPGEYEQFF
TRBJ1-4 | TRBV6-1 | CASSVNGQPGDEKLFF
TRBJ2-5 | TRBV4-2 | CASSPGGAGQETQYF